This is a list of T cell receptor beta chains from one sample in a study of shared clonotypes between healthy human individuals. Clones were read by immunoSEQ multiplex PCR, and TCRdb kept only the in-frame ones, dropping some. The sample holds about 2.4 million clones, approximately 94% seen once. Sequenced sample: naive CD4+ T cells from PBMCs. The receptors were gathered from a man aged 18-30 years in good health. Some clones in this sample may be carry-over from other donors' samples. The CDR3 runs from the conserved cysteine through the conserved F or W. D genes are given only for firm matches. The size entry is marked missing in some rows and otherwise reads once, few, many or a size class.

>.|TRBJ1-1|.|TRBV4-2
TGTGCCAGCAGCCAAGGTCCCCGGGGGGCAGGGATGAACACTGAAGCTTTCTTT
CASSQGPRGAGMNTEAFF
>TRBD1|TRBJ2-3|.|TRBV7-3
TGTGCCAGCAGCTTAGGCACAGGGGTTACAGATACGCAGTATTTT
CASSLGTGVTDTQYF
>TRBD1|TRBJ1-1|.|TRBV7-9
TGTGCCAGCAGCCTCCGGGACAGGGGGAACACTGAAGCTTTCTTT
CASSLRDRGNTEAFF
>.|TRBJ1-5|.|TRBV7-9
TGTGCCAGCAGCTCCGCTCACTCAGGCAATCAGCCCCAGCATTTT
CASSSAHSGNQPQHF
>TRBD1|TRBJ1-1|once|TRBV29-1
TGCAGCGTTCCTGGTGGACAGGGCTACACTGAAGCTTTCTTT
CSVPGGQGYTEAFF
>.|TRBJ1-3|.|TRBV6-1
TGTGCCAGCAGTGCTACTCAGGGTTCTGGAAACACCATATATTTT
CASSATQGSGNTIYF
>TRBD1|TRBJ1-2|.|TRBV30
TGTGCCTGGAGGCTCAGAGGCCGGGACAGGAGTCTCTACACCTTC
CAWRLRGRDRSLYTF
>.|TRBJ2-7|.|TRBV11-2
TGTGCCAGCACCTTCCGTGGGGGGACCGAGCAGTACTTC
CASTFRGGTEQYF
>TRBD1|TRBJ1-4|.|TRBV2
TGTGCCAGCAGTGATCCGACAGGGTGGGAAAAACTGTTTTTT
CASSDPTGWEKLFF
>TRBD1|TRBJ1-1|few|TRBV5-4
TGTGCCAGCAGCTTTCCCGGGACAGGGGCTGAAGCTTTCTTT
CASSFPGTGAEAFF
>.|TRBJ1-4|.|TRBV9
TGTGCCAGCTCCGTCGGGTGGGGCGGAAAACTGTTTTTT
CASSVGWGGKLFF
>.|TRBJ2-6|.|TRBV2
TGTGCCAGCTCGACGGGCTCTGGGGCCAACGTCCTGACTTTC
CASSTGSGANVLTF
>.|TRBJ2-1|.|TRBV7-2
TGTGCCAGCAGACGACAGGGAGGTGAGCAGTTCTTC
CASRRQGGEQFF
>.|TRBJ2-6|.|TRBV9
TGTGCCAGCAGCGTAGGGTCCCCTGGGGCCAACGTCCTGACTTTC
CASSVGSPGANVLTF